This T cell receptor beta chain is drawn from a study of shared clonotypes between healthy human individuals. Naive CD8 isolation took CD45RO-negative cells positively selected for CCR7 and excluded terminally differentiated effector memory CD45RA+ cells. Losses at the gene ends were 5 bases for V and 6 bases for J; bases not matched to a gene: 10. The CDR3 loop spans 15 amino acids. CDR1 SGHAT and CDR2 FQNNGV come from the germline V gene. Sequenced by immunoSEQ multiplex PCR; TCRdb stores in-frame clones only, minus some. The sample yields roughly 600,000 clones, roughly 98% seen once. The V call is TRBV11-2, the J call TRBJ1-5, with 7 bases that match TRBD1. This TCR derives from a man aged 25 to 45 in good health. The source material was naive CD8+ T cells sorted from blood. Written as DNA, the CDR3 is TGTGCCAGCAGCCCAAGTGGGACAGTGGCTCAGCCCCAGCATTTT. It translates to CASSPSGTVAQPQHF.